The clone carrying this TCR beta chain was observed a few times. Extracted RNA was reverse transcribed into cDNA, the sequencing template. Assay used: immunoSEQ multiplex PCR; TCRdb lists only in-frame clones, some missing. The table shows 100,000 to 150,000 clones, with 45% to 60% occurring only once. Cell sorting was applied to PBMCs, and CD4+ and CD8+ T cells were collected. The record originates from a study of CD8+ T cells in alopecia areata. About the study: Treatment comprised oral tofacitinib, 5 to 10 mg twice daily, in treated patients. A 6-month off-drug phase came after tofacitinib, which had lasted 6 to 18 months.

The CDR3 totals 17 residues. Germline V gene sequence: CDR1 LGHNA, CDR2 YNFKEQ. Between the trimmed V and J ends, which lost 0 bases and 6 bases, there was a span of 18 bases. The chain carries TRBV4-2 and TRBJ1-5, with D possibly being TRBD1 (5 bases). The sequencing here drew on CD4+ T cells sorted from blood, taken at week 0. The TCR sequence derives from a human donor with alopecia areata. The CDR3 region has the DNA TGTGCCAGCAGCCAAGATCTTGGTTTCAGGGAGGGTCAGCCCCAGCATTTT. Translation: CASSQDLGFREGQPQHF.